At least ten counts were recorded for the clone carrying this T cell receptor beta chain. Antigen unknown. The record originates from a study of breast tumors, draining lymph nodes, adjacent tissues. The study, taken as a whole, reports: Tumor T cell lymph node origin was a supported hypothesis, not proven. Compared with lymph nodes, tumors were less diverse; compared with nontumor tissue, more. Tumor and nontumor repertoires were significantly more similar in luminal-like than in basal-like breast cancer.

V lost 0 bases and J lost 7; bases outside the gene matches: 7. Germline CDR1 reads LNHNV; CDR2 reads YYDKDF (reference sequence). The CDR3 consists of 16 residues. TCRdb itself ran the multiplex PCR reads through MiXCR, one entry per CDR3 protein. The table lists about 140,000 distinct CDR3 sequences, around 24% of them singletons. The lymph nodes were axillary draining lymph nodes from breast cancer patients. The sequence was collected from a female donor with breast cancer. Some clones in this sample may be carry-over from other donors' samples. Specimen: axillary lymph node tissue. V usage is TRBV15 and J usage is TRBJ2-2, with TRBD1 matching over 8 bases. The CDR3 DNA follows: TGTGCCACCAGCAGAGATGGGGACAGGTGGGGCGGGGAGCTGTTTTTT. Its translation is CATSRDGDRWGGELFF. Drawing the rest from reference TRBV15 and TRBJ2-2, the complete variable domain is DAMVIQNPRYQVTQFGKPVTLSCSQTLNHNVMYWYQQKSSQAPKLLFHYYDKDFNNEADTPDNFQSRRPNTSFCFLDIRSPGLGDTAMYLCATSRDGDRWGGELFFGEGSRLTVL.